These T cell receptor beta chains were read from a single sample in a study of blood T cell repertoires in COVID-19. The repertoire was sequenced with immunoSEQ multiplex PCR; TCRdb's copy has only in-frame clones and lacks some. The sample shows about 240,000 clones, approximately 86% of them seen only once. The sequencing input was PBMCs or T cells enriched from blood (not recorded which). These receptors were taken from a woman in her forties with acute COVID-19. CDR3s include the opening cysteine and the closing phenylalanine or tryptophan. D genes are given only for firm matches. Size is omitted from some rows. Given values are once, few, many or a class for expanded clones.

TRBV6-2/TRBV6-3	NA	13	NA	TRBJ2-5	CASSRAPQETQYF	TGTGCCAGCAGTAGAGCACCCCAAGAGACCCAGTACTTC
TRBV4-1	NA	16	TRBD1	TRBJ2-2	CASSRGTGTNTGELFF	TGCGCCAGCAGCCGCGGGACAGGGACGAACACCGGGGAGCTGTTTTTT
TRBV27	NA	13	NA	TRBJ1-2	CASSKDSAYGYTF	TGTGCCAGCAGCAAGGACAGTGCCTATGGCTACACCTTC
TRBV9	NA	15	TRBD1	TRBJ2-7	CASSPGTGRSYEQYF	TGTGCCAGCAGCCCAGGGACAGGGCGCTCCTACGAGCAGTACTTC
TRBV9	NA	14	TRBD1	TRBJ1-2	CASSASEGAYGYTF	TGTGCCAGCAGCGCTTCGGAGGGGGCCTATGGCTACACCTTC
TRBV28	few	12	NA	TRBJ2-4	CASSSSGNIQYF	TGTGCCAGCAGTTCGTCAGGGAACATTCAGTACTTC
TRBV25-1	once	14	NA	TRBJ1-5	CASSEPGGNQPQHF	TGTGCCAGCAGTGAGCCGGGGGGCAATCAGCCCCAGCATTTT
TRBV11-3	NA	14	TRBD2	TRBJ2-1	CASRRGRALEEQFF	TGTGCCAGCAGACGCGGGAGGGCCCTAGAGGAGCAGTTCTTC
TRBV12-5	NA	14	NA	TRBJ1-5	CASGFGRANQPQHF	TGTGCTAGTGGTTTTGGCAGGGCTAATCAGCCCCAGCATTTT
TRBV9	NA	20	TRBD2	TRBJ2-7	CASSHTLAREDLEGPYEQYF	TGTGCCAGCAGCCACACACTCGCACGGGAGGACCTTGAGGGCCCCTACGAGCAGTACTTC
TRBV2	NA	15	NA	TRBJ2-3	CASSGGQGRTDTQYF	TGTGCCAGCAGTGGAGGGCAAGGACGAACAGATACGCAGTATTTT
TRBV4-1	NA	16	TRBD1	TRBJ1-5	CASSQESGGWGQPQHF	TGCGCCAGCAGCCAAGAATCAGGGGGATGGGGACAGCCCCAGCATTTT
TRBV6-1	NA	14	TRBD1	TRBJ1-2	CASSDPGQGYGYTF	TGTGCCAGCAGTGATCCTGGACAGGGCTATGGCTACACCTTC
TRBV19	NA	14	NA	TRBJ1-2	CASSIDLGGYGYTF	TGTGCCAGTAGTATAGATCTCGGAGGGTATGGCTACACCTTC
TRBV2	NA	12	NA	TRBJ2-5	CASGLSQETQYF	TGTGCCAGCGGCCTTTCCCAAGAGACCCAGTACTTC
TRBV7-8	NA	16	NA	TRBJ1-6	CASSLAGDSGNSPLHF	TGTGCCAGCAGCCTAGCAGGAGACTCGGGTAATTCACCCCTCCACTTT
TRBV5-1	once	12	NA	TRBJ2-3	CASSTDTDTQYF	TGCGCCAGCAGCACAGACACAGATACGCAGTATTTT
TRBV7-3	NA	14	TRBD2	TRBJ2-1	CASSPGTRYNEQFF	TGTGCCAGCAGCCCCGGGACTAGGTACAATGAGCAGTTCTTC
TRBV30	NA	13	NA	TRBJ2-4	CAWSSSGKNIQYF	TGTGCCTGGAGTAGTAGCGGTAAAAACATTCAGTACTTC
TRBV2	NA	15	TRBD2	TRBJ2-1	CASSEQGTSHHEQFF	TGTGCCAGCAGTGAACAAGGGACTAGCCATCATGAGCAGTTCTTC
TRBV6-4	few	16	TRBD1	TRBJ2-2	CASSDSGGWDTGELFF	TGTGCCAGCAGTGACTCAGGGGGCTGGGACACCGGGGAGCTGTTTTTT
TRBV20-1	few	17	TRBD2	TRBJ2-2	CSATDPGTSGIAGELFF	TGCAGTGCTACTGATCCAGGGACTAGCGGGATCGCCGGGGAGCTGTTTTTT
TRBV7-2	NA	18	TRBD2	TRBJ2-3	CASSSGRGGLGRTDTQYF	TGTGCCAGCAGCAGCGGGAGAGGGGGACTGGGACGCACAGATACGCAGTATTTT
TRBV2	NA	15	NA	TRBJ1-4	CASSDGTATNEKLFF	TGTGCCAGCAGTGATGGAACAGCAACTAATGAAAAACTGTTTTTT
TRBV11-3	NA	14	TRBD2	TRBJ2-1	CATSGLESHNEQFF	TGTGCCACCTCGGGACTAGAATCCCACAATGAGCAGTTCTTC
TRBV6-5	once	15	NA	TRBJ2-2	CASSYSASGARELFF	TGTGCCAGCAGTTACTCTGCCTCAGGGGCGAGAGAGCTGTTTTTT
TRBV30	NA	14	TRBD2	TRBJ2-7	CAWSVTGGTYEQYF	TGTGCCTGGAGTGTAACGGGAGGAACCTACGAGCAGTACTTC
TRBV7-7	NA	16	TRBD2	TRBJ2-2	CASSLLAGVGAGELFF	TGTGCTAGCAGCTTACTAGCGGGAGTAGGGGCCGGGGAGCTGTTTTTT
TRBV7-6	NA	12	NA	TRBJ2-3	CASGRSTDTQYF	TGTGCCAGCGGGAGGAGCACAGATACGCAGTATTTT
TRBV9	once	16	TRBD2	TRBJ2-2	CASSVDSGVNTGELFF	TGTGCCAGCAGCGTTGATAGCGGGGTAAACACCGGGGAGCTGTTTTTT
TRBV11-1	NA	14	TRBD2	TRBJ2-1	CASSRLAGGGEQFF	TGTGCCAGCAGCCGACTAGCGGGAGGAGGCGAGCAGTTCTTC
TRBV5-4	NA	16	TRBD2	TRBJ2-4	CASSLDSGIAKNIQYF	TGTGCCAGCAGCTTGGATAGCGGGATAGCCAAAAACATTCAGTACTTC
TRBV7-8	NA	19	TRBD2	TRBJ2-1	CASSPGPARAASGYNEQFF	TGTGCCAGCAGCCCCGGCCCAGCGCGTGCGGCTAGCGGGTACAATGAGCAGTTCTTC
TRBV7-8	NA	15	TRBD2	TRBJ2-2	CASSTRLAGAGELFF	TGTGCCAGCAGCACCAGACTAGCGGGAGCCGGGGAGCTGTTTTTT
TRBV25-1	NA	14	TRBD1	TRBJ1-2	CASSRNRGDYGYTF	TGTGCCAGCAGTCGAAACAGGGGGGACTATGGCTACACCTTC
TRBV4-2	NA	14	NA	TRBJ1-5	CASSQGQENQPQHF	TGTGCCAGCAGCCAAGGACAGGAAAATCAGCCCCAGCATTTT
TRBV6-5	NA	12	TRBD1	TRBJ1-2	CASRTGVNGYTF	TGTGCCAGCAGGACAGGGGTCAATGGCTACACCTTC
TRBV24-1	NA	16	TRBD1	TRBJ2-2	CATSDGTGRDTGELFF	TGTGCCACCAGTGATGGGACAGGGAGGGACACCGGGGAGCTGTTTTTT
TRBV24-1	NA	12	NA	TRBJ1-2	CAASSGERGYTF	TGTGCCGCCAGTTCAGGGGAACGCGGCTACACCTTC
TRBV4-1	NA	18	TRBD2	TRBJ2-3	CASSQEGLAGVGTDTQYF	TGCGCCAGCAGCCAAGAGGGACTAGCGGGAGTGGGCACAGATACGCAGTATTTT
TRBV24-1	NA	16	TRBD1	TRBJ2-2	CATSGAGTGAAGELFF	TGTGCCACCAGCGGCGCCGGGACAGGTGCGGCCGGGGAGCTGTTTTTT
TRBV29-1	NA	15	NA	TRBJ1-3	CSADQRTGSGNTIYF	TGCAGCGCAGACCAAAGAACAGGGTCTGGAAACACCATATATTTT
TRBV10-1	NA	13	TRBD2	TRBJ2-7	CASSRTSDYEQYF	TGCGCCAGCAGTCGGACTAGCGATTACGAGCAGTACTTC
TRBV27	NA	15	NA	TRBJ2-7	CASSLRKDNAYEQYF	TGTGCCAGCAGTTTGAGGAAGGACAACGCCTACGAGCAGTACTTC